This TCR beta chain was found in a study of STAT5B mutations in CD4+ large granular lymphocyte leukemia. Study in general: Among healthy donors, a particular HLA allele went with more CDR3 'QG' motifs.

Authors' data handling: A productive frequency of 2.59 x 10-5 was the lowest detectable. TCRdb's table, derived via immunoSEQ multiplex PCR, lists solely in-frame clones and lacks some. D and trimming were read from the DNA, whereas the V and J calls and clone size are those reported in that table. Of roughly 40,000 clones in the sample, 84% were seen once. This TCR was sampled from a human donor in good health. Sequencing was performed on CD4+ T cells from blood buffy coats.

CDR3 nucleotide sequence: TGTGCCAGCAGTTTACGTAGCGCCCTAACTGAAGCTTTCTTT. Its protein product is CASSLRSALTEAFF. The chain couples TRBV27 to TRBJ1-1; D unclear. Germline loops: CDR1 MNHEY, CDR2 SMNVEV (reference sequence). The CDR3 runs to 14 residues. The V and J ends lost 2 bases and 5 bases respectively, with 12 bases between them.